One sample yielded the 28 T cell receptor beta chains listed below, sequenced in a study of preoperative IRX-2 immunotherapy in early breast cancer. Assay: immunoSEQ multiplex PCR; the TCRdb copy retains only in-frame clones and omits some. Here the sample spans more than 50,000 clones, approximately 94% being singletons. Stated treatment: preoperative locoregional IRX-2 cytokine immunotherapy. The biological material was taken from a patient treated with IRX-2 immunotherapy. These receptors were obtained from a human donor with breast cancer.

This clone turned up a few times. The CDR3 sequence is CASGTGNTYEQYF. The CDR3 DNA is TGTGCCAGCGGAACAGGCAATACCTACGAGCAGTACTTC. The gene calls are TRBV6-6 and TRBJ2-7; the D gene is possibly TRBD1 (5 bases). The CDR3 runs to 13 residues. The V and J ends lost 8 bases and 2 bases respectively, with 13 bases between them. The germline CDR1 and CDR2 sequences are MNHNY and SVGAGI (reference sequence).

V is TRBV7-9 and J is TRBJ2-7; 9 bases match TRBD1. Unmatched junction bases numbered 14, after V lost 5 bases and J lost 3 bases. CDR1 is SEHNR, CDR2 FQNEAQ, per germline (reference sequence). The CDR3 has 17 amino acids. Written as DNA, the CDR3 is TGTGCCAGCAGCCCACCTCCGGGACAGGGACTCCTCTACGAGCAGTACTTC. It translates to CASSPPPGQGLLYEQYF.

This clone was counted a few times. The chain is built from TRBV5-1 and TRBJ1-2; the D is unclear. Germline V gene data show CDR1 as SGHRS and CDR2 as YFSETQ. The CDR3 length is 14 residues. The ends were cut back, 0 bases at V and 8 bases at J, with 14 bases in the middle. CDR3 loop: CASSLAGSLRGYTF. Written as DNA, the CDR3 is TGCGCCAGCAGCTTGGCCGGGAGCCTGAGAGGCTACACCTTC.

V usage is TRBV5-4 and J usage is TRBJ2-2; 7 bases are a match to TRBD2. Unmatched junction bases numbered 6, after V lost 0 bases and J lost 4 bases. The germline gives CDR1 SGHNT, CDR2 YYREEE (reference sequence). There are 16 residues in the CDR3. In nucleotides, the CDR3 is TGTGCCAGCAGCTTGGCCGGGGGGAGGCCCACCGGGGAGCTGTTTTTT. Translating it yields CASSLAGGRPTGELFF.

The chain is built from TRBV28 and TRBJ1-6; D is uncertain. The germline V gene has CDR1 MDHEN and CDR2 SYDVKM. The V end lost 3 bases, the J end lost 5 bases, and 8 bases lay between the germline ends. CDR3 length equals 14 residues. The CDR3 DNA sequence: TGTGCCAGCAGTTTCTCCATAAATAATTCACCCCTCCACTTT. It translates to CASSFSINNSPLHF.

The V call is TRBV5-4, the J call TRBJ2-1; D may be TRBD2 (5 bases). CDR1 and CDR2 from the germline V gene are SGHNT and YYREEE (reference sequence). The CDR3 covers 13 residues. Trimming took off 2 bases at V and 6 bases at J, with 9 bases between the two ends. CDR3 protein: CASSLRGPNEQFF. In nucleotides, the CDR3 is TGTGCCAGCAGCTTACGAGGGCCCAATGAGCAGTTCTTC.

The V gene is TRBV5-6, the J gene TRBJ2-1; 9 positions match TRBD1. This CDR3 is 19 amino acids long. Losses at the gene ends were 1 base for V and 0 bases for J; bases not matched to a gene: 11. The germline gives CDR1 SGHDT, CDR2 YYEEEE. The CDR3 protein is CASSLKKTGGSSSYNEQFF. For the CDR3, the DNA is TGTGCCAGCAGCTTGAAAAAGACAGGGGGATCGAGCTCCTACAATGAGCAGTTCTTC.

V gene TRBV4-2 combines with J gene TRBJ1-6; TRBD1 matches 7 bases. CDR1 and CDR2 from the germline V gene are LGHNA and YNFKEQ. The CDR3 consists of 16 residues. The V and J ends lost 1 base and 10 bases, in that order; junction bases with no gene match: 10. Here the CDR3 reads CASSQAQGEGNSPLHF. The CDR3 nucleotides are TGTGCCAGCAGCCAAGCCCAGGGGGAGGGGAACTCACCCCTCCACTTT.

V usage is TRBV7-2 and J usage is TRBJ1-4; D ambiguous. Germline V gene lookup returns CDR1 SGHTA and CDR2 FQGNSA. The CDR3 runs 14 residues. Trimming removed 1 base from V and 1 base from J, with 4 bases in between. The CDR3 sequence is CASSLGGTNEKLFF. CDR3 coding DNA: TGTGCCAGCAGCTTAGGGGGAACTAATGAAAAACTGTTTTTT.

The rearrangement links TRBV7-2 to TRBJ1-2; perhaps TRBD1 as D (5 bases). The CDR3 has 14 residues. The germline CDR1 and CDR2 sequences are SGHTA and FQGNSA. Trimming removed 3 bases at V and 11 bases at J, with 19 bases between. DNA of the CDR3: TGTGCCAGCAGCTTCGACGGGGGAACAAGATGGTACACCTTC. Its translation is CASSFDGGTRWYTF.

The sample holds one count of this clone. At the DNA level, this CDR3 is encoded by other sequences in the same sample as well. The chain is built from TRBV5-1 and TRBJ2-7; weak D call: TRBD1 (5 bases). Germline V gives CDR1 SGHRS, CDR2 YFSETQ. This CDR3 has 16 amino acids. V was trimmed by 4 bases and J by 4 bases, leaving 21 bases between them. The CDR3 DNA reads as TGCGCCAGCAGCCTAATCCCACAGGAACTTGGGTACGAGCAGTACTTC. Protein product: CASSLIPQELGYEQYF.

V usage is TRBV6-1 and J usage is TRBJ1-5, with 7 nucleotides matching TRBD1. This CDR3 region has 17 residues. J was trimmed by 9 bases and V by 2 bases; bases with no gene match: 16. From germline, CDR1 is MNHNS and CDR2 SASEGT. In DNA, the CDR3 is TGTGCCAGCAGTGAATCAGGGTACCCGACAGGGTGGTCGCCCCAGCATTTT. It yields the protein CASSESGYPTGWSPQHF.

This rearrangement joins TRBV15 to TRBJ2-5; D gene unclear. Per the germline V gene, CDR1 is LNHNV and CDR2 is YYDKDF (reference sequence). CDR3 size: 15 residues. Trimming took off 0 bases at V and 5 bases at J, with 13 bases between the two ends. This CDR3 is CATSRDLTESETQYF. The CDR3, as DNA: TGTGCCACCAGCAGAGACCTCACAGAATCCGAGACCCAGTACTTC.

The chain couples TRBV4-1 to TRBJ1-6; D is undetermined. The CDR3 has 14 amino acids. The germline V and J ends were trimmed by 1 base and 7 bases, with 8 bases remaining between them. From germline, CDR1 is MGHRA and CDR2 YSYEKL. The DNA for the CDR3 is TGCGCCAGCAGCCAAGGACGGACCAATTCACCCCTCCACTTT. Translation gives CASSQGRTNSPLHF.

The chain couples TRBV4-1 to TRBJ1-4; D is uncertain. Germline CDR1 MGHRA, CDR2 YSYEKL. This CDR3 contains 14 residues. V was cut by 2 bases and J by 5 bases, with 9 bases left in between. The CDR3 loop reads CASSQPQRNEKLFF. Written as DNA, the CDR3 is TGCGCCAGCAGCCAACCCCAGAGGAATGAAAAACTGTTTTTT.

This clone was counted a single time. The chain links TRBV5-6 to TRBJ2-1; D remains ambiguous. The V and J ends lost 2 bases and 4 bases respectively, with 7 bases between them. CDR1 is SGHDT, CDR2 YYEEEE, per germline. The CDR3 extends over 13 amino acids. CDR3 protein: CASSFGPYNEQFF. Written as DNA, the CDR3 is TGTGCCAGCAGCTTCGGTCCGTACAATGAGCAGTTCTTC.

The V and J genes are TRBV7-2 and TRBJ1-3; no firm D call. This CDR3 comprises 12 residues. In germline, CDR1 is SGHTA, CDR2 FQGNSA. V was shortened by 5 bases and J by 2 bases, with 4 bases between the two germline ends. In nucleotides, the CDR3 is TGTGCCAGCAGCCCCACTGGAAACACCATATATTTT. Amino acids: CASSPTGNTIYF.

The chain recombines TRBV7-9 with TRBJ2-7; tentative D call: TRBD1 (6 bases). Germline V gives CDR1 SEHNR, CDR2 FQNEAQ (reference sequence). This CDR3 spans 15 amino acids. The V end was cut by 6 bases, the J end by 3 bases, with 18 bases between. CDR3: CASRSTTGRSYEQYF. CDR3 DNA sequence: TGTGCCAGCAGGTCCACAACAGGGCGGAGCTACGAGCAGTACTTC.

CDR3 sequence (DNA): TGCAGTGCTCGGGACACGTTGGAGCAGTTCTTC. Protein product: CSARDTLEQFF. This chain joins TRBV20-1 and TRBJ2-1; D is perhaps TRBD1 (6 bases). Trimming left V 5 bases short and J 10 bases short, with 12 bases between. CDR1 is DFQATT, CDR2 SNEGSKA, per germline (reference sequence). This CDR3 is 11 amino acids long.

This chain links TRBV11-2 with TRBJ1-4; no clear D gene. The CDR3 is made up of 15 amino acids. V lost 1 base to trimming and J lost 2 bases, with 8 bases between them. Germline CDR1 reads SGHAT; CDR2 reads FQNNGV. CDR3 loop: CASSLGRTTNEKLFF. The CDR3 DNA reads TGTGCCAGCAGCTTAGGACGGACTACTAATGAAAAACTGTTTTTT. The full variable domain, completed using reference TRBV11-2 and TRBJ1-4, is EAGVAQSPRYKIIEKRQSVAFWCNPISGHATLYWYQQILGQGPKLLIQFQNNGVVDDSQLPKDRFSAERLKGVDSTLKIQPAKLEDSAVYLCASSLGRTTNEKLFFGSGTQLSVL.

The chain couples TRBV28 to TRBJ2-2, with 10 bases that match TRBD2. Trimming took 2 bases from V and 3 from J; bases not matched to a gene: 6. There are 17 residues in the CDR3. Germline values: CDR1 MDHEN, CDR2 SYDVKM. The CDR3, as DNA: TGTGCCAGCAGTTTACTAGGAGCGGGAGGGTACACCGGGGAGCTGTTTTTT. Its protein product is CASSLLGAGGYTGELFF.

This chain joins TRBV4-3 and TRBJ2-7, with a tentative D call TRBD2 (6 bases). The CDR3 covers 14 residues. The germline gives CDR1 LGHNA, CDR2 YSLEER. Deletions cut 0 bases from V and 3 bases from J, with 9 bases between. The CDR3 sequence: CASSQEGGFYEQYF. Here the CDR3 DNA reads TGCGCCAGCAGCCAAGAGGGGGGTTTCTACGAGCAGTACTTC.

With regard to this clone: The junction does not match germline at one end; this may be a read error. The gene calls are TRBV11-2 and TRBJ2-1; no definite D call. Germline V lookup: CDR1 SGHAT, CDR2 FQNNGV. The CDR3 extends over 12 amino acids. The CDR3 region has the DNA TGTGCCAGCAGCTTAGTCGAGCCTGCTCGGATCTTC. Protein product: CASSLVEPARIF.

The V gene is TRBV4-1, the J gene TRBJ2-1; no firm D call. The CDR3 extends over 15 amino acids. In germline, CDR1 is MGHRA, CDR2 YSYEKL. Trimming left V 0 bases short and J 1 base short, with 7 bases between. The chain's CDR3 is CASSQDGPSYNEQFF. CDR3 nucleotides: TGCGCCAGCAGCCAAGACGGGCCTTCCTACAATGAGCAGTTCTTC.

Concerning this clone: As the CDR3 is not closed by the conserved phenylalanine or tryptophan, this likely results from a read error. Because the CDR3's place on the DNA is in doubt, the DNA is left out and the CDR3 is given as listed by TCRdb. The chain joins TRBV7-2 to TRBJ2-7; TRBD2, the table's D call, was not compared with the DNA. CDR1 SGHTA and CDR2 FQGNSA come from the germline V gene. The CDR3 has 12 residues if both end residues are counted. CDR3: CASPPGGRAGRI.

The V and J genes are TRBV19 and TRBJ2-4, with 7 bases aligning to TRBD2. CDR3 length: 18 amino acids. The germline CDR1 and CDR2 sequences are LNHDA and SQIVND (reference sequence). The V segment lost 6 bases and the J segment 1 base; nucleotides outside the gene matches: 15. The CDR3 bases are TGTGCCAGTAGGATGGGGAGCGGGAAGGAGGCCGCCAAAAACATTCAGTACTTC. It is translated as CASRMGSGKEAAKNIQYF.

The chain uses TRBV2 and TRBJ2-3; tentative D call: TRBD2 (5 bases). The CDR3 is 12 amino acids. Germline-derived CDR1 and CDR2 are SNHLY and FYNNEI. Trimming cost V 7 bases and J 4 bases, with 9 bases left between them. In DNA, the CDR3 is TGTGCCAGCAAAGGGAGTTCAGATACGCAGTATTTT. This encodes CASKGSSDTQYF.

The chain uses TRBV4-3 and TRBJ2-3, with 9 positions matching TRBD2. This CDR3 contains 16 residues. Trimming cost V 0 bases and J 4 bases; bases outside gene matches: 5. Germline V gene lookup returns CDR1 LGHNA and CDR2 YSLEER. This CDR3 reads CASSQDSGGIPDTQYF. The CDR3 DNA reads as TGCGCCAGCAGCCAAGATAGCGGGGGAATTCCAGATACGCAGTATTTT.